This T cell receptor (beta chain) was sequenced in a study of OX40 agonist ivuxolimab in advanced cancers. Study-wide context: Each patient was given ivuxolimab into a vein every 2 weeks, at 0.01 to 10 mg/kg. Hepatocellular carcinoma, melanoma, renal cell or head and neck cancer affected the dose-escalation patients.

Here immunoSEQ multiplex PCR was the method, and the copy in TCRdb shows in-frame clones only, minus some. The sample holds 20,000 to 30,000 clones, roughly 91% seen once. This clone came up once. The sampling schedule covered blood at baseline, cycle 4 day 1, and cycle 7 day 1. There are 15 residues in the CDR3. The junction had 7 bases not matched to a gene; V was cut back by 5 bases and J by 3 bases. Germline V gene lookup returns CDR1 SGHTA and CDR2 FQGNSA. V is TRBV7-2 and J is TRBJ2-7, with 10 bases aligning to TRBD2. Sequencing was performed on CD4+ or CD8+ T cells sorted from blood, taken in a trial of the OX40 agonist ivuxolimab. The sequence came from an adult with an advanced solid tumor such as melanoma, head and neck, liver or kidney cancer. CDR3 DNA sequence: TGTGCCAGCAGCCTGACCGGGACTAGCGACTACGAGCAGTACTTC. This encodes CASSLTGTSDYEQYF.